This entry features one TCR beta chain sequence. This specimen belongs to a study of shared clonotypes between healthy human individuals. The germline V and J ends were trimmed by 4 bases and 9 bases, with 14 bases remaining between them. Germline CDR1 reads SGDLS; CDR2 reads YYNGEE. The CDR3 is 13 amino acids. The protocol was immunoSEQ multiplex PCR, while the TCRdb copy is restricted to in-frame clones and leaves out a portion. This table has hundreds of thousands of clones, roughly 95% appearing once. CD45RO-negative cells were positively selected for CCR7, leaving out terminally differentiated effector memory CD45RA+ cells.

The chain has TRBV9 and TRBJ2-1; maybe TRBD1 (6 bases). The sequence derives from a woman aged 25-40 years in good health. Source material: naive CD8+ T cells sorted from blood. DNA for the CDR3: TGTGCCAGCAGCCCACAGGGAAGGAGTGAGCAGTTCTTC. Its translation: CASSPQGRSEQFF.